One and the same sample provided the 16 T cell receptor beta chains below, sequenced in a study of identical twins' blood T cells. In TCRdb, the 5' RACE reads were re-called with MiXCR into one record per CDR3 protein. The repertoire has 350,000 to 400,000 distinct CDR3 sequences, under 30% of them found once; the top ten carry 6.1%. The material sequenced was PBMCs. These receptors all stem from a woman between 18 and 50 years old in good health.

Notes on this clonotype: A much larger clone lies a single base off, so this may be a read error. The CDR3 sequence: CSARDGERLAVYNEQFF. CDR3 DNA sequence: TGCAGTGCTAGAGATGGTGAGAGACTAGCGGTATACAATGAGCAGTTCTTC. The chain is built from TRBV20-1 and TRBJ2-1, with 9 bases matching TRBD2. V trimming: 0 bases; J trimming: 4 bases; junction bases outside the gene matches: 10. The CDR3 loop spans 17 amino acids. Germline CDR1 reads DFQATT; CDR2 reads SNEGSKA (reference sequence).

The V call is TRBV10-3, the J call TRBJ2-1, with TRBD2 matching 10 bases. Germline V CDR1 and CDR2: ENHRY, SYGVKD. The CDR3 spans 15 residues. V lost 8 bases, J lost 7 bases, and 11 bases stayed unmatched. In DNA form, the CDR3 reads TGTGCCATCGGGTTGGAGGCTAGCGGGAGAAATGAGCAGTTCTTC. It translates to CAIGLEASGRNEQFF.

This clonotype was detected only a few times. This chain uses TRBV20-1 with TRBJ2-7; 8 positions agree with TRBD2. This CDR3 has 15 amino acids. The V segment lost 2 bases and the J segment 1 base; nucleotides outside the gene matches: 7. In germline, CDR1 is DFQATT, CDR2 SNEGSKA (reference sequence). The CDR3 nucleotides are TGCAGTGCTAGACAGGCGGCGGGAGGTTCCTACGAGCAGTACTTC. The encoded protein is CSARQAAGGSYEQYF.

The chain has TRBV7-8 and TRBJ1-1; 10 bases align to TRBD1. This CDR3 has 12 residues. The germline V gene has CDR1 SGHVS and CDR2 FQNEAQ. V shed 7 bases and J 7 bases; nucleotides not matched to a gene: 3. The CDR3 here is CASNGQGDEAFF. CDR3 sequence (DNA): TGTGCCAGCAACGGACAGGGGGATGAAGCTTTCTTT.

The CDR3 DNA reads as TGCGCCATTGGACAGGGGACCTCCTCCTACAATGAGCAGTTCTTC. Its translation: CAIGQGTSSYNEQFF. This sequence joins TRBV10-2 and TRBJ2-1; 9 bases are a match to TRBD1. The germline CDR1 and CDR2 sequences are WSHSY and SAAADI. Trimming cost V 10 bases and J 0 bases; bases outside gene matches: 7. This CDR3 comprises 15 residues.

The chain recombines TRBV7-2 with TRBJ2-3; D unclear. Germline CDR1 reads SGHTA; CDR2 reads FQGNSA. The germline V and J ends were trimmed by 3 bases and 2 bases, with 9 bases remaining between them. The CDR3 contains 14 residues. Written as DNA, the CDR3 is TGTGCCAGCAGCTTGTCCCAGGTCACAGATACGCAGTATTTT. This codes for CASSLSQVTDTQYF.

This clonotype showed up just a few times. The chain is built from TRBV20-1 and TRBJ2-1, with D unresolved. Germline CDR1 is DFQATT and CDR2 is SNEGSKA (reference sequence). The V end was cut by 3 bases, the J end by 0 bases, with 12 bases between. CDR3 length: 15 residues. The CDR3 reads CSASGYSGSYNEQFF. The DNA of the CDR3 is TGCAGTGCTAGCGGTTATTCCGGCTCCTACAATGAGCAGTTCTTC.

This clonotype has at least ten counts. This chain joins TRBV3-1 and TRBJ1-3, with D uncertain. The CDR3 length is 13 residues. Germline CDR1 reads LGHDT; CDR2 reads YNNKEL (reference sequence). Trimming pared 3 bases from V and 3 bases from J, leaving 6 bases between. In DNA form, the CDR3 reads TGTGCCAGCAGCCACGGTGGTGGAAACACCATATATTTT. It specifies CASSHGGGNTIYF.

This clonotype was detected once. One end of the junction varies from germline; a read error may be responsible. The chain links TRBV4-1 to TRBJ1-5; possible D gene TRBD1, 6 bases. This CDR3 comprises 16 residues. The germline CDR1 and CDR2 sequences are MGHRA and YSYEKL. CDR3 loop: CASSLTGFGGNKPQHF. The CDR3 DNA reads TGCGCCAGCAGCCTGACAGGATTTGGAGGCAATAAGCCCCAGCATTTT.

This clonotype was counted a few times. This chain joins TRBV19 and TRBJ1-2; D remains ambiguous. The CDR3 runs 15 residues. CDR1 LNHDA and CDR2 SQIVND come from the germline V gene (reference sequence). With 3 bases removed from V and 4 bases from J, the gap between germline ends came to 15 bases. The CDR3, as DNA: TGTGCCAGTAGTATGCGGCAGGCTGGCGGCTATGGCTACACCTTC. This codes for CASSMRQAGGYGYTF.

This clonotype was recorded once. This chain links TRBV2 with TRBJ1-5; D unclear. Germline lookup yields CDR1 SNHLY and CDR2 FYNNEI. The CDR3 is 17 residues long. Trimming pared 2 bases from V and 5 bases from J, leaving 19 bases between. The CDR3 is CASSENLGPIHDQPQHF. The CDR3 coding sequence is TGTGCCAGCAGTGAAAATTTAGGCCCGATCCATGATCAGCCCCAGCATTTT.

Written as DNA, the CDR3 is TGTGCCAGCAGCTTAAAGATTCAGGGCACTGAAGCTTTCTTT. Translation: CASSLKIQGTEAFF. The chain uses TRBV7-9 and TRBJ1-1, with D perhaps TRBD1 (5 bases). The CDR3 extends over 14 amino acids. The germline V gene encodes CDR1 SEHNR and CDR2 FQNEAQ (reference sequence). Trimming removed 2 bases at V and 4 bases at J, with 11 bases between.

Points on this clonotype: A much larger clone lies a single base off, so this may be a read error. This chain joins TRBV4-3 and TRBJ2-1; unclear D gene. Germline CDR1 and CDR2: LGHNA and YSLEER. The CDR3 extends over 13 amino acids. The DNA for the CDR3 is TGCGCCAGCAGCCAAGTTGGGGTGGATGAGGAGTTCTTC. Protein: CASSQVGVDEEFF.

This clonotype was seen many times. This chain joins TRBV12-3 or TRBV12-4 and TRBJ2-2; weak D call: TRBD2 (5 bases). CDR3 length: 12 amino acids. V was clipped by 5 bases and J by 8 bases, with 9 bases between them. The CDR3 DNA reads as TGTGCCAGCAGTCCCGGACTGGGGGAGCTGTTTTTT. It yields the protein CASSPGLGELFF.

Points on this clonotype: One junction end does not reproduce the germline sequence, and a read error may be involved. The chain carries TRBV11-2 and TRBJ2-1; D is uncertain. Per germline, CDR1 SGHAT and CDR2 FQNNGV. This CDR3 is built from 13 residues. The CDR3 DNA sequence: TGTGTCAGCAGCTTAGTTAGTCACAATGAGCAGTTCTTC. It encodes CVSSLVSHNEQFF.

The CDR3 DNA sequence: TGCAGTGCTAGAGATGCAACTAGCGGTGAGACCCAGTACTTC. Translated, it gives CSARDATSGETQYF. The V call is TRBV20-1, the J call TRBJ2-5, with TRBD2 identical over 8 bases. CDR1 and CDR2 from the germline V gene are DFQATT and SNEGSKA (reference sequence). Trimming cost V 0 bases and J 5 bases; bases outside gene matches: 5. The CDR3 has 14 amino acids.